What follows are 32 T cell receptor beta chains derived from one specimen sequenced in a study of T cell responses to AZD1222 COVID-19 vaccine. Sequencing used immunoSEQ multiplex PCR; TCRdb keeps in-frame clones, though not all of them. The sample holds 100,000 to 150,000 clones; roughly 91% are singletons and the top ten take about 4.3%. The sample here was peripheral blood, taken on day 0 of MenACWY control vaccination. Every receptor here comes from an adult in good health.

The CDR3 spells CSAIGAPNEKLFF. The CDR3 nucleotides are TGCAGCGCCATTGGGGCTCCTAATGAAAAACTGTTTTTT. V and J are TRBV29-1 and TRBJ1-4, with D tentatively TRBD1 (5 bases). V lost 7 bases and J lost 3, with 12 bases in between. This CDR3 is built from 13 residues. The V gene's germline CDR1 is SQVTM and CDR2 ANQGSEA.

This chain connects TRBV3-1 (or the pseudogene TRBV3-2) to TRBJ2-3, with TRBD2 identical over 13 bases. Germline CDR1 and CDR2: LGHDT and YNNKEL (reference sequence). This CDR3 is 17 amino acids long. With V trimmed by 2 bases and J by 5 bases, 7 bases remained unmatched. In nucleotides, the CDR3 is TGTGCCAGCAGCCAACGGACTAGCGGGAGTGGGAAAGATACGCAGTATTTT. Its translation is CASSQRTSGSGKDTQYF.

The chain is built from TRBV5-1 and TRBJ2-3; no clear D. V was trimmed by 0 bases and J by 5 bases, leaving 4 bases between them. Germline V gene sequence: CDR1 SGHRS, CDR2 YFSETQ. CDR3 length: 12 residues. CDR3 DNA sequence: TGCGCCAGCAGCTTGGTTTTAGATACGCAGTATTTT. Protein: CASSLVLDTQYF.

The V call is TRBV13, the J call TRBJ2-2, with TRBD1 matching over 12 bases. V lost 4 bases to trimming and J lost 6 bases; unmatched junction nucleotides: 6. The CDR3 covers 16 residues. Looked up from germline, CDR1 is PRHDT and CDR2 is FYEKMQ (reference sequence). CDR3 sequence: CASSSSRDRGPGELFF. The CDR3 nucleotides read TGTGCCAGCAGCTCCAGCCGGGACAGGGGGCCCGGGGAGCTGTTTTTT.

The CDR3, as DNA: TGTGCCAGCAGCCACGACTTGCGTTGGACCGGGGAGCTGTTTTTT. Amino acid sequence: CASSHDLRWTGELFF. The chain uses TRBV7-9 and TRBJ2-2, with D unresolved. Per the germline V gene, CDR1 is SEHNR and CDR2 is FQNEAQ (reference sequence). Trimming cost V 5 bases and J 5 bases, with 15 bases left between them. The CDR3 is made up of 15 amino acids.

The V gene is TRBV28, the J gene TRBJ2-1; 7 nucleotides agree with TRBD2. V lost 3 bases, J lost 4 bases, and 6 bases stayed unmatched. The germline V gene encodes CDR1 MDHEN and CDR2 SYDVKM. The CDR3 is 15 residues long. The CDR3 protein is CASSFRGAGYNEQFF. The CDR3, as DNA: TGTGCCAGCAGTTTTCGGGGAGCGGGGTACAATGAGCAGTTCTTC. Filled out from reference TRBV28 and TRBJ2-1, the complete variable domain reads DVKVTQSSRYLVKRTGEKVFLECVQDMDHENMFWYRQDPGLGLRLIYFSYDVKMKEKGDIPEGYSVSREKKERFSLILESASTNQTSMYLCASSFRGAGYNEQFFGPGTRLTVL.

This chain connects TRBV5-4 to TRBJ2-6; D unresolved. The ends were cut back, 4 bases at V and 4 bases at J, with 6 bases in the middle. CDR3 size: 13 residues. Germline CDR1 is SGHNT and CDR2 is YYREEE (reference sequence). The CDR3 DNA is TGTGCCAGCAGCCCGCCCGGGGCCAACGTCCTGACTTTC. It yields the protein CASSPPGANVLTF.

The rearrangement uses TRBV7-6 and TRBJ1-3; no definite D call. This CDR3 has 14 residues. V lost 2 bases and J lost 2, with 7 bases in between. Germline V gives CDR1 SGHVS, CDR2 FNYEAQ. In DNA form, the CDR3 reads TGTGCCAGCAGCTTATACGGGCCTGGAAACACCATATATTTT. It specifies CASSLYGPGNTIYF.

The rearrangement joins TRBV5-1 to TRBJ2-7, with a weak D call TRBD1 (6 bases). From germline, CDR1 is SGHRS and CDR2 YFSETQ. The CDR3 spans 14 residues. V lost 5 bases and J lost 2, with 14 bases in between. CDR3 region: CASRPGAGAYEQYF. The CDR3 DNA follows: TGCGCCAGCAGACCCGGTGCAGGGGCCTACGAGCAGTACTTC.

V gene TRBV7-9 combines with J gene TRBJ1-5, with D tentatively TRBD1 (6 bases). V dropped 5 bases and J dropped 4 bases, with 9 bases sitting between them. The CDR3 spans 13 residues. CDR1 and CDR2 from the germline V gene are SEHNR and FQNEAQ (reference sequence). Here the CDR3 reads CASSSTGNQPQHF. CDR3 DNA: TGTGCCAGCAGCAGTACAGGGAATCAGCCCCAGCATTTT.

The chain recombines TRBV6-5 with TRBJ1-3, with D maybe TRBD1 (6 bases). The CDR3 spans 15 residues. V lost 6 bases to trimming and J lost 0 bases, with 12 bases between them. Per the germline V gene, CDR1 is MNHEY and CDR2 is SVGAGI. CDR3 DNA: TGTGCCAGCAGGCTACAGGGCCACTCTGGAAACACCATATATTTT. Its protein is CASRLQGHSGNTIYF.

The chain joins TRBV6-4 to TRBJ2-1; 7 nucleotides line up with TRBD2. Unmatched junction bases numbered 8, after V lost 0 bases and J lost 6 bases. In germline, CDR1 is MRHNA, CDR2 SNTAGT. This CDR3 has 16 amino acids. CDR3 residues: CASSDSAGASSNEQFF. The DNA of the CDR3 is TGTGCCAGCAGTGACTCTGCGGGAGCTTCTTCCAATGAGCAGTTCTTC.

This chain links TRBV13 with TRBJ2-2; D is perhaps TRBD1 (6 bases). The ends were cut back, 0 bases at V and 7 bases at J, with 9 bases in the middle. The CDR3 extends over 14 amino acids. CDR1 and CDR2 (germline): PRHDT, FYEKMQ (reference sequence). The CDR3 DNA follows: TGTGCCAGCAGCTTAGGGGGGGCCGTCGGGGAGCTGTTTTTT. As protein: CASSLGGAVGELFF.

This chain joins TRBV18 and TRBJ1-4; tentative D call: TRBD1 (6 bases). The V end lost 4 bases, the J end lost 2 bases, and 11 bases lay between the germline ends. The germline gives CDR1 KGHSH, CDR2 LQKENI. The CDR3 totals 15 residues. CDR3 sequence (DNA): TGTGCCAGCTCACTACAGGGCTTGACTAATGAAAAACTGTTTTTT. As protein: CASSLQGLTNEKLFF.

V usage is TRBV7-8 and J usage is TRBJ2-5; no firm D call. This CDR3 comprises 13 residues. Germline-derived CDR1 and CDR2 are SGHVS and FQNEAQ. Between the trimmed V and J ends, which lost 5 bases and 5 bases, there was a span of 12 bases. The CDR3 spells CASSRSNEETQYF. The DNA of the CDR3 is TGTGCCAGCAGCCGCTCAAATGAGGAGACCCAGTACTTC.

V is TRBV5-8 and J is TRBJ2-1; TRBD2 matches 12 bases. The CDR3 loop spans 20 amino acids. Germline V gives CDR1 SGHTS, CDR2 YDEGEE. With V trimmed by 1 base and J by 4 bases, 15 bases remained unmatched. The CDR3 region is CASSLSGLAGGSTTYNEQFF. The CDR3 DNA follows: TGTGCCAGCAGCTTGAGCGGGCTAGCGGGAGGGTCGACGACATACAATGAGCAGTTCTTC.

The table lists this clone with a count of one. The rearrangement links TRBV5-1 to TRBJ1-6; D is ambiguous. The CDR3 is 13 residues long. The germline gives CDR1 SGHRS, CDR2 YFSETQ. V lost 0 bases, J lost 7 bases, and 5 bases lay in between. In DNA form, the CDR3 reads TGCGCCAGCAGCTTGGACGGGAATTCACCCCTCCACTTT. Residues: CASSLDGNSPLHF.

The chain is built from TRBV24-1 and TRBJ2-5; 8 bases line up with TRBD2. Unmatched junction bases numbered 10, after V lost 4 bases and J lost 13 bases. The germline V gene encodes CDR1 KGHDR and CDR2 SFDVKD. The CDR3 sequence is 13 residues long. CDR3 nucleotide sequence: TGTGCCACCAGTGAAATCGGCGGGAGGCCTACGTACTTC. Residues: CATSEIGGRPTYF.

CDR3: CASCAGLSNTGELFF. The CDR3 DNA is TGCGCCAGCTGCGCGGGTCTTTCAAACACCGGGGAGCTGTTTTTT. The V gene is TRBV5-1, the J gene TRBJ2-2; D is perhaps TRBD2 (5 bases). CDR1 and CDR2 from the germline V gene are SGHRS and YFSETQ. Trimming pared 7 bases from V and 2 bases from J, leaving 15 bases between. This CDR3 has 15 residues. The full variable domain, in which reference TRBV5-1 and TRBJ2-2 provide the parts outside the CDR3, is KAGVTQTPRYLIKTRGQQVTLSCSPISGHRSVSWYQQTPGQGLQFLFEYFSETQRNKGNFPGRFSGRQFSNSRSEMNVSTLELGDSALYLCASCAGLSNTGELFFGEGSRLTVL.

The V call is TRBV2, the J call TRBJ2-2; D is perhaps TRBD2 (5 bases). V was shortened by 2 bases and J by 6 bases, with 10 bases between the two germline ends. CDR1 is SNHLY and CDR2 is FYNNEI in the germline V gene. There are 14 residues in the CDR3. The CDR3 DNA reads TGTGCCAGCAGTGAATCTGGGGAGTCCGGGGAGCTGTTTTTT. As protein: CASSESGESGELFF.

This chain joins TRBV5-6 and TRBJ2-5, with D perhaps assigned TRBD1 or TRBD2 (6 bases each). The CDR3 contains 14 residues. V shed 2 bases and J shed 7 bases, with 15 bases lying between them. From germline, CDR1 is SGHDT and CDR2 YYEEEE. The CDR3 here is CASSFMGGSVTQYF. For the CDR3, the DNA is TGTGCCAGCAGCTTCATGGGGGGCTCGGTGACCCAGTACTTC.

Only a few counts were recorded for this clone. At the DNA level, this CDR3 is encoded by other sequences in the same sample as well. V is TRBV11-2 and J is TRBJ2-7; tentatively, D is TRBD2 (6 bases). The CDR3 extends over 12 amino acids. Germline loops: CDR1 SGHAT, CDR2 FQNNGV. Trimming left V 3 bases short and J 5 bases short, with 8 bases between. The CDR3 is CASSLGGNEQYF. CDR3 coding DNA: TGTGCCAGCAGCTTGGGCGGGAACGAGCAGTACTTC.

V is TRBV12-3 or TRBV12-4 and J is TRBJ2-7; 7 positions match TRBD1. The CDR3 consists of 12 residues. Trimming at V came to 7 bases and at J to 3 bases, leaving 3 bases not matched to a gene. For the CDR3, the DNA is TGTGCCAGCACCGACAGGGTCTACGAGCAGTACTTC. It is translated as CASTDRVYEQYF.

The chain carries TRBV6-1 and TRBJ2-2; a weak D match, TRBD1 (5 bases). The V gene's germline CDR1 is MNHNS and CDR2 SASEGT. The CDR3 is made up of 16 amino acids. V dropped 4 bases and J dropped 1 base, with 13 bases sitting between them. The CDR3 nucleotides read TGTGCCAGCAGTGGAGGACACCTCTTGAACACCGGGGAGCTGTTTTTT. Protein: CASSGGHLLNTGELFF.

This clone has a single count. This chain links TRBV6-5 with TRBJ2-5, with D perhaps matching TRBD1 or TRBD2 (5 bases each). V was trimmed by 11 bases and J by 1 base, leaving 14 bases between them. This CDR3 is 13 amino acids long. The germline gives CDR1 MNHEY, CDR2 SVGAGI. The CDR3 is CASAPGRQETQYF. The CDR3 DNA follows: TGTGCCTCAGCCCCGGGACGCCAAGAGACCCAGTACTTC.

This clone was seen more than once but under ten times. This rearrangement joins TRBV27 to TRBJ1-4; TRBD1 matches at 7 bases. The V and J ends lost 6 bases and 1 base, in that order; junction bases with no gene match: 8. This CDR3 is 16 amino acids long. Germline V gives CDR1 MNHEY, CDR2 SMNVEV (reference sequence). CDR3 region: CASSLLTGETNEKLFF. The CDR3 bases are TGTGCCAGCAGCCTGTTAACAGGGGAAACTAATGAAAAACTGTTTTTT.

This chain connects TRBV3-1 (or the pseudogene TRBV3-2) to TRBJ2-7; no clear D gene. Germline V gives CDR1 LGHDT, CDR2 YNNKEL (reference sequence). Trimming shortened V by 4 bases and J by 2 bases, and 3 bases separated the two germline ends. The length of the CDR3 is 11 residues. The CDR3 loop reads CASSRAYEQYF. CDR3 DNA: TGTGCCAGCAGCCGCGCCTACGAGCAGTACTTC.

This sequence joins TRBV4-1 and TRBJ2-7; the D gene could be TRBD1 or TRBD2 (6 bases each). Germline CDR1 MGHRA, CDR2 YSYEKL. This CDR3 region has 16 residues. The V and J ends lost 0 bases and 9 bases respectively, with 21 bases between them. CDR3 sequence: CASSQDSPGAFVTQYF. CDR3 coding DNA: TGCGCCAGCAGCCAAGATTCCCCGGGGGCCTTTGTCACGCAGTACTTC.

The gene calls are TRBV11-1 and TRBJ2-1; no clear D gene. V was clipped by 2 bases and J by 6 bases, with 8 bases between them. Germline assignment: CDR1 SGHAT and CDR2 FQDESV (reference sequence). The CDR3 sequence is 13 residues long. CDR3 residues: CASSLSVLNEQFF. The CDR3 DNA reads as TGTGCCAGCAGCTTATCGGTTCTCAATGAGCAGTTCTTC.

The CDR3 loop is CASSRRDTDTQYF. The DNA of the CDR3 is TGTGCCAGCAGTAGGCGGGACACAGATACGCAGTATTTT. This chain connects TRBV28 to TRBJ2-3; D is possibly TRBD2 (6 bases). V lost 5 bases, J lost 2 bases, and 8 bases lay in between. Germline V gene data show CDR1 as MDHEN and CDR2 as SYDVKM. CDR3 length: 13 amino acids. The full variable domain, completed using reference TRBV28 and TRBJ2-3, is DVKVTQSSRYLVKRTGEKVFLECVQDMDHENMFWYRQDPGLGLRLIYFSYDVKMKEKGDIPEGYSVSREKKERFSLILESASTNQTSMYLCASSRRDTDTQYFGPGTRLTVL.

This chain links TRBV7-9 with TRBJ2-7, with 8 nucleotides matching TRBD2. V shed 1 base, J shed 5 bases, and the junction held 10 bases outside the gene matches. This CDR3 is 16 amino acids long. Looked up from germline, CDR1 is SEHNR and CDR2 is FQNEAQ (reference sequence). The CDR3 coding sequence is TGTGCCAGCAGCTTAGTTTCCGGGACTAGTTCCCACGAGCAGTACTTC. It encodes CASSLVSGTSSHEQYF.

The CDR3, as DNA: TGTGCCAGCAGCTCACAGGGGTCGTTATACAATGAGCAGTTCTTC. It codes for CASSSQGSLYNEQFF. The chain joins TRBV11-2 to TRBJ2-1; 7 nucleotides match TRBD1. Germline trimming cut 4 bases from V and 4 bases from J; bases unmatched to any gene: 7. The CDR3 extends over 15 amino acids. The V gene's germline CDR1 is SGHAT and CDR2 FQNNGV.